This TCR beta chain was sequenced during a study of cytomegalovirus exposure and HLA in healthy donors. In this sample, this clone turned up a few times. Its specificity is not known. Study-wide results and caveats: Donor immune exposure was known only as CMV serostatus.

This PCR relied on a set of 60 Vbeta primers and 13 Jbeta primers. Produced via immunoSEQ multiplex PCR; TCRdb's table is partial and in-frame only. Altogether about 120,000 clones are present, around a tenth being singletons, with the ten largest covering 2.5% to 3.5%. Material: PBMCs. This receptor was taken from a man between 25 and 39 years old in good health and CMV-seronegative.

The CDR3 DNA sequence: TGTGCCAGCAGCCCGGACTTGGAGACCCAGTACTTC. Translated, it gives CASSPDLETQYF. The chain uses TRBV11-2 and TRBJ2-5, with D possibly TRBD2 on 5 matching bases. The CDR3 has 12 amino acids. The germline V and J ends were trimmed by 5 bases and 5 bases, with 9 bases remaining between them. The germline V gene encodes CDR1 SGHAT and CDR2 FQNNGV.